The T cell receptor beta chain under discussion was sequenced for a study of Graves' ophthalmopathy and Graves' hyperthyroidism. TCR beta CDR3 amplification used RNA transcripts. First-round RT-PCR relied on HTBI primers, and a second-round multiplex PCR came next. TCRdb itself ran the multiplex PCR reads through MiXCR, one entry per CDR3 protein. This sample has some 750,000 distinct CDR3 sequences, with roughly 40% found just once. This clonotype was seen repeatedly, ten times or more. Ophthalmopathy donors' eye disease showed moderate-to-severe activity, CAS of at least 3, NOSPECS of at least 4 and duration under 3 months. Additional autoimmune diseases, uncontrolled infections, pregnancy or lactation disqualified patients. Clinical symptoms, serum thyroxine, TRAb, thyroid ultrasound and orbital computed tomography determined diagnosis. The source of this sequence is an adult man with Graves' ophthalmopathy. The sequenced sample was peripheral blood.

The CDR3 DNA reads TGTGCCAGCAGCTTAGGATGGGGGGAAAAACTGTTTTTT. This codes for CASSLGWGEKLFF. J is TRBJ1-4 and V is TRBV7-2; maybe TRBD1 (5 bases). The CDR3 sequence is 13 residues long. The V end was cut by 1 base, the J end by 8 bases, with 8 bases between. Germline V CDR1 and CDR2: SGHTA, FQGNSA.